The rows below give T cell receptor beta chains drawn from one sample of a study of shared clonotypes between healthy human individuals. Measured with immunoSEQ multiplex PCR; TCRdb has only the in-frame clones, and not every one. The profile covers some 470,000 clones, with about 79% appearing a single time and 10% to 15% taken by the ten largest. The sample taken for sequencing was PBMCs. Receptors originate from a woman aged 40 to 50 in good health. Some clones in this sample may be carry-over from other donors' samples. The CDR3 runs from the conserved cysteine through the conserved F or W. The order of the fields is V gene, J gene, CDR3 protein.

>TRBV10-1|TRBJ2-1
CASSDPGSGREGEQFF
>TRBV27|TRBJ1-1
CASSLRGGRGTEAFF
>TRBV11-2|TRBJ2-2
CASRSGGENTGELFF
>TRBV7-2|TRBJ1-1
CASSSRAGTEAFF
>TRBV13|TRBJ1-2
CASSLNRGGYGYTF
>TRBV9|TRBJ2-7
CASSRSGNHEQYF
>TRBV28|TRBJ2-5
CASRDQPARETQYF
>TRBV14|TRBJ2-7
CASSPTGWEQYF
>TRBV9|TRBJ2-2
CASSAFHGARNTGELFF
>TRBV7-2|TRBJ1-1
CASSLVGGGTEAFF
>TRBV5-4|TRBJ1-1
CASSGPTGPATEAFF
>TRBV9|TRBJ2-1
CASSDRLAGPPRSYNEQFF
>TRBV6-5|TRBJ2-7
CASSYSGSLHGQYF
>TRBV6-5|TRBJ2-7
CASSYDQENYEQYF
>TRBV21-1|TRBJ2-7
CASSKLRQGEYF
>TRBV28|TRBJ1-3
CASSSVGLSGNTIYF
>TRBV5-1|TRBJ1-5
CASSLSYGQPQHF
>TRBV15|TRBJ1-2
CATSRARGQGYGYTF
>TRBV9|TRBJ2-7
CASSPHGTSVSYEQYF
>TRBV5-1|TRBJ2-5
CASGVSGETQYF
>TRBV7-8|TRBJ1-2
CASSLAKTVYGYTF
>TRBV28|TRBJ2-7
CASSFGTSGSFSYEQYF
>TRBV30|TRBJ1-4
CASGTGDYEKLFF
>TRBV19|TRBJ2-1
CASSMLAGRGTDEQFF
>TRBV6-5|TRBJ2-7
CASSSWTGVYEQYF
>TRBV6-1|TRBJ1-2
CASREPPRKANYGYTF
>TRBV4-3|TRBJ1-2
CASSRGQGVDYGYTF
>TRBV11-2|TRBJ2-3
CASSPRLVADTQYF
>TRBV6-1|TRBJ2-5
CASSESGRQETQYF
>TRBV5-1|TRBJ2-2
CASSLALNTGELFF
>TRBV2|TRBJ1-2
CASSVQPDYGYTF
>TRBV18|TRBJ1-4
CASSPGHPAGTEKLFF
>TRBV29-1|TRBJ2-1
CSVAPTGGNEQFF